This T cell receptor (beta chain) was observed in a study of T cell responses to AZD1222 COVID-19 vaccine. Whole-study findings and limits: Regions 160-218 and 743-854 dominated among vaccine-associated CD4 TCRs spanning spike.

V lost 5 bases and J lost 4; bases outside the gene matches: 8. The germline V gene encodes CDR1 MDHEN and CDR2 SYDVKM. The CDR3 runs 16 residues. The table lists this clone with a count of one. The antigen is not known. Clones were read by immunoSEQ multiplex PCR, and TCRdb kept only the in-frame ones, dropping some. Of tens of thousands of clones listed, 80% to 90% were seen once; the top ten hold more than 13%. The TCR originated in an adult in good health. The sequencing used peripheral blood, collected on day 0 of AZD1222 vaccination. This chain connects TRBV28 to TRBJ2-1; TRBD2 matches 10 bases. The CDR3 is CASSPATSGHYNEQFF. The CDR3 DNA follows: TGTGCCAGCAGTCCGGCGACTAGCGGGCATTACAATGAGCAGTTCTTC.